A selection of T cell receptor beta chains follows, all from one sample in a study of tumor-infiltrating lymphocytes in primary liver carcinoma. From the multiplex PCR reads, TCRdb called clonotypes with MiXCR, one entry per CDR3 protein. The table records 55,000 or so distinct CDR3 sequences, less than 85% of them present only once. Sequences were obtained from liver tumor tissue from sampling region 2. These receptors came from a man aged 40-50 years with primary liver carcinoma and hepatitis B virus infection. Both conserved end residues are trimmed from each CDR3. The D gene is left open where the match is weak.

>TRBD2|TRBV5-1
AGSGTAGVSDTQY
>TRBD2|TRBV2
ASSETLAGGGTDTQY
>TRBD1|TRBV11-2
ASSRRHLGDSGNTEAF
>-|TRBV11-1
ASSFRGNYNEQF
>-|TRBV2
ASAGIAGELF
>-|TRBV5-6
TSSVHGRGIYGYT
>-|TRBV6-5
ASRSFGGDYGYT
>-|TRBV6-1
ASSEGGSRETQY
>-|TRBV11-2
ANSLARMALGKKETQY
>-|TRBV4-1
DSSQGDVNYGYT
>TRBD1|TRBV6-5
ASSPGTGKGPQY
>-|TRBV29-1
SVLGYIEVL
>-|TRBV6-6
ASSKRGRAGTGKLF
>-|TRBV12-3/TRBV12-4
ASSFGHGSNQPHH
>-|TRBV10-2
ASSEAGISTDTQY
>TRBD1|TRBV29-1
SGQGAKVETQY
>-|TRBV14
ASCQGSANSGELF
>-|TRBV5-6
ASSLTGTWSEKLF
>TRBD1|TRBV29-1
NVEADRGRAETQY
>-|TRBV11-3
ASSTGVREINEEF
>TRBD1|TRBV5-5
ASSLTGTYRYI
>-|TRBV5-4
ASSLGGGSYDCT
>TRBD2|TRBV11-2
VSSQSPGGGEETRY
>-|TRBV12-3/TRBV12-4
ARSREETQY
>-|TRBV5-1
ASNLGQNNYGYT
>-|TRBV11-2
ASSDRSYEQY
>-|TRBV10-3
AISPDRAQVTRY
>-|TRBV29-1
SVKKWARIQDTQY
>TRBD2|TRBV11-2
ASSLEAGGPWNTQY
>-|TRBV29-1
SAGAGWGMNTEAF
>TRBD2|TRBV28
ASSWGTSGEQF
>-|TRBV11-2
ASSLGSGISGEGKETQY
>-|TRBV4-3
ASSQFPPPADDGQF
>-|TRBV11-2
ASSLKGGLTNQPQH